The 5 T cell receptor beta chains below come from one sample, sequenced in a study of T cells in Graves' hyperthyroidism and ophthalmopathy (dated by TCRdb to the late 2010s). Library preparation was by multiplex PCR. Sequencer: Illumina HiSeq 2000. The TCR beta CDR3 regions were amplified from RNA transcripts. The first round of RT-PCR for the TCR CDR3 was performed with the HTBI primer set and the Qiagen OneStep RT-PCR kit. The raw public data were reprocessed by TCRdb itself: fastp quality trimming at Q25, MiXCR clonotype calling, in-frame beta chains only. Entries that share a CDR3 protein sequence are merged under the most common genes and DNA. Recorded for this sample are fewer than 700,000 distinct CDR3 sequences; around 15% of them occurred a single time. The top ten clonotypes cover around 4% of the sample. Material: blood. The source is a woman aged 25 to 39 with Graves' hyperthyroidism.

This clonotype has a count of ten or more. CDR3 sequence (DNA): TGCAGTGCTCCGAAACCTCTAGCGGGAGTTTACGAGCAGTACTTC. Translating it yields CSAPKPLAGVYEQYF. This sequence joins TRBV20-1 and TRBJ2-7; TRBD2 aligns across 10 bases. Germline CDR1 and CDR2: DFQATT and SNEGSKA (reference sequence). This CDR3 comprises 15 residues. J gave up 4 bases and V 5 bases, and 11 bases lay outside the gene matches.

This clonotype was detected many times. The chain carries TRBV7-3 and TRBJ2-7, with D perhaps assigned TRBD1 or TRBD2 (5 bases each). The germline V gene has CDR1 SGHTA and CDR2 FQGTGA. V lost 5 bases and J lost 1, with 9 bases in between. The CDR3 length is 13 residues. The CDR3 reads CASSDGTSYEQYF. CDR3 bases: TGTGCCAGCAGCGACGGGACGTCCTACGAGCAGTACTTC.

The chain employs TRBV20-1 and TRBJ2-1, with 7 bases fitting TRBD2. The ends lost 3 bases at V and 7 bases at J; junction bases unmatched: 12. Germline V gene lookup returns CDR1 DFQATT and CDR2 SNEGSKA (reference sequence). The CDR3 consists of 15 residues. In DNA form, the CDR3 reads TGCAGTGCTAGTCAGGTCGGGGGAGGGGTAAATGAGCAGTTCTTC. Translation: CSASQVGGGVNEQFF.

The chain employs TRBV29-1 and TRBJ2-7; D call uncertain. CDR3 length: 14 amino acids. The V and J ends lost 3 bases and 4 bases respectively, with 16 bases between them. Germline V gene data show CDR1 as SQVTM and CDR2 as ANQGSEA. The CDR3, as DNA: TGCAGCGTTGACGGCCCCCCCCCCCATTACGAGCAGTACTTC. Translation gives CSVDGPPPHYEQYF.

This clonotype was detected ten times or more. An end of the junction does not agree with germline; a read error may underlie this. V and J are TRBV4-3 and TRBJ2-7, with 9 bases that match TRBD1. This CDR3 is 14 amino acids long. The germline CDR1 and CDR2 sequences are LGHNA and YSLEER. The CDR3 reads CASSPGQGHYEQYF. CDR3 DNA: TGTGCCAGCAGTCCGGGACAGGGACACTACGAGCAGTACTTC.